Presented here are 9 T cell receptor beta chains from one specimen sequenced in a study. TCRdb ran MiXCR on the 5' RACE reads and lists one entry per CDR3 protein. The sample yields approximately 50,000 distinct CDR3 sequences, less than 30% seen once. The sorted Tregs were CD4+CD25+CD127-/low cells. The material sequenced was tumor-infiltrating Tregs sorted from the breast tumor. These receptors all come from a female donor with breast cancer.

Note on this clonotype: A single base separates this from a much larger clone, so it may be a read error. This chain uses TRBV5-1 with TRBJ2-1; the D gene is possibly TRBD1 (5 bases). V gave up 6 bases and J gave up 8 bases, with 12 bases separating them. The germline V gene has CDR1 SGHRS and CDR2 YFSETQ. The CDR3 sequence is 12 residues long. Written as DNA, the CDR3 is TGCGCCAGCAACCCGGAAGGGGATGAGCAGTTCTTC. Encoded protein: CASNPEGDEQFF.

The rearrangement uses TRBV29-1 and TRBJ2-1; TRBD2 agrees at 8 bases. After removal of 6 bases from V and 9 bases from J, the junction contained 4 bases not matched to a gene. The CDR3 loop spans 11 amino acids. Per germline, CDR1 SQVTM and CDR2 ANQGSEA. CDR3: CSVNTSGEQFF. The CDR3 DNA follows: TGCAGCGTGAACACTAGCGGTGAGCAGTTCTTC.

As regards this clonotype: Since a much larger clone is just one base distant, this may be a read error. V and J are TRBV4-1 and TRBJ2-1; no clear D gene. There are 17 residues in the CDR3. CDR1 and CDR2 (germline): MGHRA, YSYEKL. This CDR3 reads CAGSQLDMLRNDNEQFF. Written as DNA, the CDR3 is TGTGCCGGCAGCCAACTGGATATGTTAAGGAACGACAATGAGCAGTTCTTC.

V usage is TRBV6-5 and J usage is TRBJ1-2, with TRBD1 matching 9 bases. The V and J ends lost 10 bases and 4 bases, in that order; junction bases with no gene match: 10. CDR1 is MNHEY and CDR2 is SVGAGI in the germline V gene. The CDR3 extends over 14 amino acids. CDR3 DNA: TGTGCCAACATAGCTACAGGGGGCGGCTATGGCTACACCTTC. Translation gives CANIATGGGYGYTF.

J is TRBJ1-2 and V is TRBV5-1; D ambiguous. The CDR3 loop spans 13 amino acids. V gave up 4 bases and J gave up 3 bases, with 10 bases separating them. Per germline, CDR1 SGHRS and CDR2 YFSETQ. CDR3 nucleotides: TGCGCCAGCAGCCTCCAGTCCGACTATGGCTACACCTTC. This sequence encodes CASSLQSDYGYTF.

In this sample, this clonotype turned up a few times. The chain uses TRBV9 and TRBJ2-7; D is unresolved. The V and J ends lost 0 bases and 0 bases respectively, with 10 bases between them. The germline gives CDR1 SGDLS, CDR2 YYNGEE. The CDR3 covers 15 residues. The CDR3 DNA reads TGTGCCAGCAGCGTAGGAGTGGTTGCCTCCTACGAGCAGTACTTC. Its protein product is CASSVGVVASYEQYF.

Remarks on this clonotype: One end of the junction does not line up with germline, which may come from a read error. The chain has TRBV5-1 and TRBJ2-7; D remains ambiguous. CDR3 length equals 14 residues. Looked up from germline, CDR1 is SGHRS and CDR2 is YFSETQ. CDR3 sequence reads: CASGLRSLNYEQYF. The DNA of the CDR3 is TGCGCCAGCGGCTTGAGAAGTCTCAACTACGAGCAGTACTTC.

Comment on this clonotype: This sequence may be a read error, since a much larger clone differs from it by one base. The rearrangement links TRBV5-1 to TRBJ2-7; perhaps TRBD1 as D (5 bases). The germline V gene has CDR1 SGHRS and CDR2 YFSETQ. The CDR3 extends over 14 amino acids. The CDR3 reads CTSSFSGKVNEQYF. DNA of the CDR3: TGCACCAGCAGCTTCTCAGGGAAGGTGAACGAGCAGTACTTC.

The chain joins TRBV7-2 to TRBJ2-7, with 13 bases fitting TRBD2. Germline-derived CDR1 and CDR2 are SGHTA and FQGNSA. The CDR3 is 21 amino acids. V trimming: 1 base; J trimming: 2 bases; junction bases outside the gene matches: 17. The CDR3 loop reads CASSLGVGGQGGLAGAYEQYF. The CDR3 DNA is TGTGCCAGCAGCTTAGGGGTAGGAGGACAGGGAGGACTAGCGGGAGCCTACGAGCAGTACTTC.